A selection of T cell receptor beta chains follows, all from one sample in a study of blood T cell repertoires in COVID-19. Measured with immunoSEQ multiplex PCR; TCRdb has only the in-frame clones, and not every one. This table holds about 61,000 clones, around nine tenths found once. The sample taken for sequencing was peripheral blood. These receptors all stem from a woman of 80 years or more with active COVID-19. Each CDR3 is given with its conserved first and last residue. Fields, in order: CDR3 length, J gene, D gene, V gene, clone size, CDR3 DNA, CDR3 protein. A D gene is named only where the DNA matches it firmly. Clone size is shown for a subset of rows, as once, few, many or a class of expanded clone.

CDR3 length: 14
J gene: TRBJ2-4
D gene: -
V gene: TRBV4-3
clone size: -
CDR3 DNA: TGCGCCAGCAGCCAAGAAGAGGGCATAGACATTCAGTACTTC
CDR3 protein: CASSQEEGIDIQYF

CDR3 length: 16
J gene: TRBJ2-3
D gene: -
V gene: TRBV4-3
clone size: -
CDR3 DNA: TGCGCCAGCAGCCAAGATCTGGCACACAGGGTGGATACGCAGTATTTT
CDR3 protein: CASSQDLAHRVDTQYF

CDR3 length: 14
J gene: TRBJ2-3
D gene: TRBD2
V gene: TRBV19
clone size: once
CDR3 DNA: TGTGCCAGTAGTACTAGCGGGGTCGCAGATACGCAGTATTTT
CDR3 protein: CASSTSGVADTQYF

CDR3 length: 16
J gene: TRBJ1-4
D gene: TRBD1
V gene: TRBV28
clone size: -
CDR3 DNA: TGTGCCAGCAGTCAGCTCGCCAGGGGGCTAACGGAAAAACTGTTTTTT
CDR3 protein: CASSQLARGLTEKLFF

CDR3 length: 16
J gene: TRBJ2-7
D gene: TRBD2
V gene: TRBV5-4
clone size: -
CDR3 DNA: TGTGCCAGCAGCTTGGCCCCTGGACTAGCGGGGGGGCCCCAGTACTTC
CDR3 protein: CASSLAPGLAGGPQYF

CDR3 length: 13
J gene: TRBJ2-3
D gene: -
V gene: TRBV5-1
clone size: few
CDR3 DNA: TGCGCCAGCAGCCCGGGTTACACAGATACGCAGTATTTT
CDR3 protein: CASSPGYTDTQYF

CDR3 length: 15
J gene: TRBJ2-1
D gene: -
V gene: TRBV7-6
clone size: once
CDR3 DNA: TGTGCCAGCAGCTCTCCCGGTGAGCGGTACAATGAGCAGTTCTTC
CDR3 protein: CASSSPGERYNEQFF

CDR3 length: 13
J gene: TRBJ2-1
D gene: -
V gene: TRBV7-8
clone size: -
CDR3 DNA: TGTGCCAGCAGCTTCGGAGTTTCTTATGAGCAGTTCTTC
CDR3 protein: CASSFGVSYEQFF

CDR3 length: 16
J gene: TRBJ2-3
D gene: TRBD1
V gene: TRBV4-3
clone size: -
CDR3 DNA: TGCGCCAGCAGCCAAGATTACGGACAGGGGACAGATACGCAGTATTTT
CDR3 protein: CASSQDYGQGTDTQYF

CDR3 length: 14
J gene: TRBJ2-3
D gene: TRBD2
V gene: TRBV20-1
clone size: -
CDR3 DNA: TGCAGTGCTAGTTCCGCGGGGGGGTCAGATACGCAGTATTTT
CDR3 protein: CSASSAGGSDTQYF

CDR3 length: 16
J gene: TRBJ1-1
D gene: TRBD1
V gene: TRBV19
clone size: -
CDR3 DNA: TGTGCCAGTAGTTTCCGGGACAGGGGCCCCAACACTGAAGCTTTCTTT
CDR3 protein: CASSFRDRGPNTEAFF

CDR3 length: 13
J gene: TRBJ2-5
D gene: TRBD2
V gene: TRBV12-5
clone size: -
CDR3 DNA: TGTGCTAGTGAGGGCGGGGGAGCAGAGACCCAGTACTTC
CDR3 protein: CASEGGGAETQYF

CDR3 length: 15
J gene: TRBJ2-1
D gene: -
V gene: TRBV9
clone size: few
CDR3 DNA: TGTGCCAGCAGCGTAGACAGCAACTCCTACAATGAGCAGTTCTTC
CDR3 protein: CASSVDSNSYNEQFF

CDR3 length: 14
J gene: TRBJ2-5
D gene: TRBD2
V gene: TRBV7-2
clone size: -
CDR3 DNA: TGTGCCAGCAGCTTCGGCGGGGGGCAGGAGACCCAGTACTTC
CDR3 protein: CASSFGGGQETQYF

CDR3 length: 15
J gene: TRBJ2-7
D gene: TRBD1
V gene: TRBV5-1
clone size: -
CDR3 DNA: TGCGCCAGCAAGGTGGGACAGGGATTTACGGGCGAGCAGTACTTC
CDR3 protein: CASKVGQGFTGEQYF

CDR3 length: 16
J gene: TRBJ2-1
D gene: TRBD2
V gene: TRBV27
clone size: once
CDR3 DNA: TGTGCCAGCAGTTCCCCAGCGGGGGTCTCCTACAATGAGCAGTTCTTC
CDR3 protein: CASSSPAGVSYNEQFF

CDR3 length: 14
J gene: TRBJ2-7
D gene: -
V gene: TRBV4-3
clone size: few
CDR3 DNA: TGCGCCAGCAGCCGGGACACCAGCTCCTACGAGCAGTACTTC
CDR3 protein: CASSRDTSSYEQYF

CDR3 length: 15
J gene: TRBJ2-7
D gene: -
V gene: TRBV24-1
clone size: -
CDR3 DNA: TGTGCCACCAGTGACGGGGGACGGGGGTCCTACGAGCAGTACTTC
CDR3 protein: CATSDGGRGSYEQYF

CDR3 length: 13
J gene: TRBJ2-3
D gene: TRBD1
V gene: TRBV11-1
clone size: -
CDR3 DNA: TGTGCCAGCAGCCCCTCGACAGGGGATACGCAGTATTTT
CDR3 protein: CASSPSTGDTQYF

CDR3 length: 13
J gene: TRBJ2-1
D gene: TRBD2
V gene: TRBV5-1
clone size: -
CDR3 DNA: TGCGCCAGCAGCTCCAGACTAGCGAGCGAGCAGTTCTTC
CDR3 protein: CASSSRLASEQFF

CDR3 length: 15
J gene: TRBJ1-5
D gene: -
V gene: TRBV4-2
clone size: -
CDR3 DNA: TGTGCCAGCAGCCAAGAAGGACAGTACAATCAGCCCCAGCATTTT
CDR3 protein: CASSQEGQYNQPQHF

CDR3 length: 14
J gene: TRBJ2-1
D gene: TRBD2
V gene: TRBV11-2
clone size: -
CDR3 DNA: TGTGCCAGCAGCTCCATACTAGCGTCCAATGAGCAGTTCTTC
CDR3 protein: CASSSILASNEQFF

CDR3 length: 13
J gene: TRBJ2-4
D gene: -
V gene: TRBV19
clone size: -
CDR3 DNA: TGTGCCAGTAGGTGGACAGATGGAAACATTCAGTACTTC
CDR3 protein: CASRWTDGNIQYF

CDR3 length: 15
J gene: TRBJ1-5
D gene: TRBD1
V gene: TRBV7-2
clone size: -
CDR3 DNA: TGTGCCAGCAGCTCCCATCAGGGGGCGGATCAGCCCCAGCATTTT
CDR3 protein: CASSSHQGADQPQHF

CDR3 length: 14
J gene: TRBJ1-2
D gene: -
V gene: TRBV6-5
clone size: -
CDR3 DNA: TGTGCCAGCAGGCCTGGACAGACCGGCTATGGCTACACCTTC
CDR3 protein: CASRPGQTGYGYTF

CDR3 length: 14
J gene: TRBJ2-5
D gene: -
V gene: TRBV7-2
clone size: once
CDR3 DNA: TGTGCCAGCAGCTGGTTCTGGAGGGGGCAGACCCAGTACTTC
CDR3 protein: CASSWFWRGQTQYF

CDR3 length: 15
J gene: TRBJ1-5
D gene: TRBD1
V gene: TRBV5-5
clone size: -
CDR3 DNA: TGTGCCAGCAGCTCCGGGACAGGGTACAATCAGCCCCAGCATTTT
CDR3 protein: CASSSGTGYNQPQHF

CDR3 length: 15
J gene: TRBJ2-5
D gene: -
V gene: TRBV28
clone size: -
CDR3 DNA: TGTGCCAGCTATGATGGGGGGGGCCTGGGAGAGACCCAGTACTTC
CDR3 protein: CASYDGGGLGETQYF

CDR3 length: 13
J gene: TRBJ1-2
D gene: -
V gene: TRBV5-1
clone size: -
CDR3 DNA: TGCGCCAGCAGCTTGGACCGAGGGGGAGGCTACACCTTC
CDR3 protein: CASSLDRGGGYTF

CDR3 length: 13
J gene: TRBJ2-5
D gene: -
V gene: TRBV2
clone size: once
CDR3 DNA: TGTGCCAGCATCCCGGACAACCAAGAGACCCAGTACTTC
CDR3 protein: CASIPDNQETQYF

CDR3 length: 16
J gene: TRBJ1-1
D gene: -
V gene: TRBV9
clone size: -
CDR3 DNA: TGTGCCAGCAGCGTATCACCTCAGGGCAAAGGCACTGAAGCTTTCTTT
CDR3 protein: CASSVSPQGKGTEAFF

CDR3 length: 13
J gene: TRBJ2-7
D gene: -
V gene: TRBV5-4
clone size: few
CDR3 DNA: TGTGCCAGCAGCAGCGGGCCCCTCTACGAGCAGTACTTC
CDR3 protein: CASSSGPLYEQYF

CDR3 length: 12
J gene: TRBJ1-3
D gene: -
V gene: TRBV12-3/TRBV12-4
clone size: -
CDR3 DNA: TGTGCCAGCAGTTTACAGGGAAACACCATATATTTT
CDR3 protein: CASSLQGNTIYF

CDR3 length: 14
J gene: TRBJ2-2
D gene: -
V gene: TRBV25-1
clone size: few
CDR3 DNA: TGTGCCAGCAGTGACAGGGGTGGGGCCGGGGAGCTGTTTTTT
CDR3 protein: CASSDRGGAGELFF

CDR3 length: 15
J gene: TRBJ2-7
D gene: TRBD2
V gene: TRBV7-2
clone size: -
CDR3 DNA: TGTGCCAGCAGCTTAGCTAGCGGGGGGCGGGACGAGCAGTACTTC
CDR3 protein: CASSLASGGRDEQYF

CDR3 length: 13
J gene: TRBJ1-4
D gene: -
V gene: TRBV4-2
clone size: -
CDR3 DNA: TGTGCCAGCAGCCAGCCTCCCCGGGAAAAACTGTTTTTT
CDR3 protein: CASSQPPREKLFF

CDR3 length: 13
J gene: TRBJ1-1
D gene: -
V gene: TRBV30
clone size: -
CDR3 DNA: TGTGCCTGGAGTGCCCTCGGGGGGCGCGTAGCTTTCTTT
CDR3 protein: CAWSALGGRVAFF

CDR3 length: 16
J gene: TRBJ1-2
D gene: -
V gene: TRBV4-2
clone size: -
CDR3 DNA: TGTGCCAGCAGCCAAGGCCCTGGTGAGCGATTCTATGGCTACACCTTC
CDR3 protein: CASSQGPGERFYGYTF

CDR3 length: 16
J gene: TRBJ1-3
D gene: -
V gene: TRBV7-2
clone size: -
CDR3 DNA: TGTGCCAGCAGCTTAGGCGAGTTGCTTTCTGGAAACACCATATATTTT
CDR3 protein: CASSLGELLSGNTIYF

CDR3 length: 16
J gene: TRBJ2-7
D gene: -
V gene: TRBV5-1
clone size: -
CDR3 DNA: TGCGCCAGCAGCCCACTCGGCCGGGAACTACCGTACGAGCAGTACTTC
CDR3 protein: CASSPLGRELPYEQYF

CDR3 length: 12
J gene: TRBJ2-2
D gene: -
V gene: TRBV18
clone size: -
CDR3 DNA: TGTGCCAGCTCCCCTAACACCGGGGAGCTGTTTTTT
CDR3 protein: CASSPNTGELFF

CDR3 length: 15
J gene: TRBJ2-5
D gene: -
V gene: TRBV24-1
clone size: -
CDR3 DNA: TGTGCCACCAGTGATTCCCAGGGGATCGAAGAGACCCAGTACTTC
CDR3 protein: CATSDSQGIEETQYF

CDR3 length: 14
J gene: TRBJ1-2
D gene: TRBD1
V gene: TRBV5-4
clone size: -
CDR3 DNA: TGTGCCAGCAGCCTAGACAGGGGAGGCTATGGCTACACCTTC
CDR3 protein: CASSLDRGGYGYTF